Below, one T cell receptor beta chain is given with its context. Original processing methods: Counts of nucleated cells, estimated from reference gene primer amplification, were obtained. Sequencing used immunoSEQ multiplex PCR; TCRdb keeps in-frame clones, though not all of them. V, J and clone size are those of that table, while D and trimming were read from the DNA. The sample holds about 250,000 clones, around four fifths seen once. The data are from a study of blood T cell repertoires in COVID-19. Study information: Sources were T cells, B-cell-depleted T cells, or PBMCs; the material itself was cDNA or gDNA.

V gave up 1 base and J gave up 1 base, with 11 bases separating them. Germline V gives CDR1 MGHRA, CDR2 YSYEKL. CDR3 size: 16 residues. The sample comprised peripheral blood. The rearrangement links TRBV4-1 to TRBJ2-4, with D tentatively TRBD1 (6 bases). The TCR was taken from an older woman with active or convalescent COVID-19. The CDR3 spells CASSQVAGVAKNIQYF. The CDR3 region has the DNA TGCGCCAGCAGCCAAGTTGCAGGGGTGGCCAAAAACATTCAGTACTTC.